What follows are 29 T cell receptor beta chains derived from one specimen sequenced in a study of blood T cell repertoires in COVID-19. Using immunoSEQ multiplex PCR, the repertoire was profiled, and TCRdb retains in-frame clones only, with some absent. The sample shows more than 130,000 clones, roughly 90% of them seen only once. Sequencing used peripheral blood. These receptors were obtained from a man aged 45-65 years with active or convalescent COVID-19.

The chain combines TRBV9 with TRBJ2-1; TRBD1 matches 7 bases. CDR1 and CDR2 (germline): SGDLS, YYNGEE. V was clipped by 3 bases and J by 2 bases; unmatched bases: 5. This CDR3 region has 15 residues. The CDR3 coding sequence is TGTGCCAGCAGCGAGACAGGGAACCCCTACAATGAGCAGTTCTTC. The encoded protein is CASSETGNPYNEQFF.

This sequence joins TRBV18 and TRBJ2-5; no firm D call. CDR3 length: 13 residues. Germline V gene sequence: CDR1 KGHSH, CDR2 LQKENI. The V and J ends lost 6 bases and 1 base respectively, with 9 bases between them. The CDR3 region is CASSRASQETQYF. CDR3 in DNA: TGTGCCAGCTCTCGTGCTAGCCAAGAGACCCAGTACTTC. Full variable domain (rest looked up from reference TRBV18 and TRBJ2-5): NAGVMQNPRHLVRRRGQEARLRCSPMKGHSHVYWYRQLPEEGLKFMVYLQKENIIDESGMPKERFSAEFPKEGPSILRIQQVVRGDSAAYFCASSRASQETQYFGPGTRLLVL.

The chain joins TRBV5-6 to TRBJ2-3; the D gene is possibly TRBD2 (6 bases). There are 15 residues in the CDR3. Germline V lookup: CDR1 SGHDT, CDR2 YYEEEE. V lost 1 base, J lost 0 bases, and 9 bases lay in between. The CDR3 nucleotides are TGTGCCAGCAGCTTGCTAAGCGGGAGCACAGATACGCAGTATTTT. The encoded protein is CASSLLSGSTDTQYF.

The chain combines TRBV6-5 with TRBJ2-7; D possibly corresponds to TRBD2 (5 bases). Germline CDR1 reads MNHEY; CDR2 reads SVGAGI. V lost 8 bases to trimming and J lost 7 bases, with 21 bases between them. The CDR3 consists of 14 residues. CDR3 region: CASRVDFNAREQYF. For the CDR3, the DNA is TGTGCCAGCCGGGTGGACTTTAATGCGAGGGAGCAGTACTTC.

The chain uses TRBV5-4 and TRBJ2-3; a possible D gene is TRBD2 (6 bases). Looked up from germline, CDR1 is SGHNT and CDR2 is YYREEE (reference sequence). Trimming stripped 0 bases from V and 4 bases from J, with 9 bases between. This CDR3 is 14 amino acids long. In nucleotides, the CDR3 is TGTGCCAGCAGCTTGGTGCGGGAAGCAGATACGCAGTATTTT. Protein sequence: CASSLVREADTQYF.

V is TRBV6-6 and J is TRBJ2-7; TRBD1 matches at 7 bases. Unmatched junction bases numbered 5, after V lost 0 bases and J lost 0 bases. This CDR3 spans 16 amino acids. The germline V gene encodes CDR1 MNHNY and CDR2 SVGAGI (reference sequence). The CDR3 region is CASSYSDRTSSYEQYF. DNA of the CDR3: TGTGCCAGCAGTTACTCGGACAGGACAAGCTCCTACGAGCAGTACTTC.

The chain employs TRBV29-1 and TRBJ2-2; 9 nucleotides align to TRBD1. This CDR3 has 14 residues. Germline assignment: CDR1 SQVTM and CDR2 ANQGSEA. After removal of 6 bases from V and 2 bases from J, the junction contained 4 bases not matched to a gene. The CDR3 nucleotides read TGCAGCGTACAGGGGGCGGGTAACACCGGGGAGCTGTTTTTT. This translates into CSVQGAGNTGELFF.

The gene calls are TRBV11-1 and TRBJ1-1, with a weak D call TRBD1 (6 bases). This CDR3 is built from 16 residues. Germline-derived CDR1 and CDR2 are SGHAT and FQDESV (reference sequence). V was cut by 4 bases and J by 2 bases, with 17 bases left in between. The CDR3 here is CASSSGTWGTNTEAFF. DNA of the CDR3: TGTGCCAGCAGCTCGGGGACGTGGGGGACAAACACTGAAGCTTTCTTT.

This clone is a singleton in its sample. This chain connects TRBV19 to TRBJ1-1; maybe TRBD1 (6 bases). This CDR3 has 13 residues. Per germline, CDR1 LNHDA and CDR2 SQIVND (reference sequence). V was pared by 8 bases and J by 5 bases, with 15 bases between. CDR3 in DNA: TGTGCCAGTCTTGGACAGCTTAGAACTGAAGCTTTCTTT. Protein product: CASLGQLRTEAFF.

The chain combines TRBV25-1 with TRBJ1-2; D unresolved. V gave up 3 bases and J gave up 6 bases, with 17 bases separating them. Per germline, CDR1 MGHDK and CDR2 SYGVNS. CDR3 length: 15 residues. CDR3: CASSETAILLDGYTF. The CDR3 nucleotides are TGTGCCAGCAGTGAGACTGCGATCCTGCTCGATGGCTACACCTTC.

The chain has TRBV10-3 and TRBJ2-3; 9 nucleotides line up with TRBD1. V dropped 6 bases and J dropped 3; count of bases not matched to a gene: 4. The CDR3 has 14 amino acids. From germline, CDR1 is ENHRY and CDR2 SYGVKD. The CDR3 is CAISPGQGTDTQYF. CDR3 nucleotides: TGTGCCATCAGCCCGGGACAGGGAACAGATACGCAGTATTTT.

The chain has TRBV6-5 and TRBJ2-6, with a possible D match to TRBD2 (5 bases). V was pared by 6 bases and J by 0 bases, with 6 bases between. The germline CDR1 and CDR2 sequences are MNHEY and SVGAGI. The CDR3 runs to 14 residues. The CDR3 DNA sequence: TGTGCCAGCAGGAGGGACTCTGGGGCCAACGTCCTGACTTTC. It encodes CASRRDSGANVLTF.

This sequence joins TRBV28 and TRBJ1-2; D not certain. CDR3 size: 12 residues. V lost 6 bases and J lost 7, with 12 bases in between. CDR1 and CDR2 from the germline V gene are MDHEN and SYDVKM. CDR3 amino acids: CASSLLESGYTF. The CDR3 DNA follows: TGTGCCAGCAGCCTACTCGAAAGTGGCTACACCTTC.

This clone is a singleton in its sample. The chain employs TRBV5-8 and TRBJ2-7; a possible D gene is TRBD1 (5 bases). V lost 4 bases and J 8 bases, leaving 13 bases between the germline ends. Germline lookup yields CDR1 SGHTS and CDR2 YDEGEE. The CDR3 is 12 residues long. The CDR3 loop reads CASSTRTDKQYF. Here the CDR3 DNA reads TGTGCCAGCAGCACCCGAACGGACAAGCAGTACTTC. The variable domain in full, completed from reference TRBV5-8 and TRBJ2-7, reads EAGVTQSPTHLIKTRGQQATLRCSPISGHTSVYWYQQALGLGLQFLLWYDEGEERNRGNFPPRFSGRQFPNYSSELNVNALELEDSALYLCASSTRTDKQYFGPGTRLTVT.

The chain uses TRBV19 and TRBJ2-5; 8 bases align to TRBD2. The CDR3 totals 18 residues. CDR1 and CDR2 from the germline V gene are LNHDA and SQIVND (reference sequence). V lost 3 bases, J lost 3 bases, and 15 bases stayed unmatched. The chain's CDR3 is CASSMAGSAGGLKETQYF. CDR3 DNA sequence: TGTGCCAGTAGTATGGCGGGGTCCGCGGGAGGACTAAAAGAGACCCAGTACTTC.

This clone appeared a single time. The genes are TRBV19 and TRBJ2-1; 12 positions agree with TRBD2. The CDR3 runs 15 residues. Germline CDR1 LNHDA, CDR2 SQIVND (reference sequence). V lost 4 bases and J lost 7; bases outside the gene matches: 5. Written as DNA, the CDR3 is TGTGCCAGTAGTAAGACTAGCGGGAGTTTTAATGAGCAGTTCTTC. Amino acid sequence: CASSKTSGSFNEQFF.

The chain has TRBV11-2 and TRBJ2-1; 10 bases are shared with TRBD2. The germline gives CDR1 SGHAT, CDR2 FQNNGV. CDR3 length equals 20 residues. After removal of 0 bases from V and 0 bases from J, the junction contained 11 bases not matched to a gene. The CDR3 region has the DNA TGTGCCAGCAGCTTAGATCCCCTAGCGGGAGTGGGTAGCTCCTACAATGAGCAGTTCTTC. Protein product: CASSLDPLAGVGSSYNEQFF.

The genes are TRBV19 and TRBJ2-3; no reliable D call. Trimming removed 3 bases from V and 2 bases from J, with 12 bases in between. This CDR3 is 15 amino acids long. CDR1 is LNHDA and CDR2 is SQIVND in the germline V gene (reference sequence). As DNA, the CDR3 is TGTGCCAGTAGTATCGGTGGGCACACCACAGATACGCAGTATTTT. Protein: CASSIGGHTTDTQYF.

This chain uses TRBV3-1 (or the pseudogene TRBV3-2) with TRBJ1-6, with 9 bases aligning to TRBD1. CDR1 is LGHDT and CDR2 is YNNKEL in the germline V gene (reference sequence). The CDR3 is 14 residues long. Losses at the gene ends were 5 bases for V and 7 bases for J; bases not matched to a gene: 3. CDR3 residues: CASSEQGANSPLHF. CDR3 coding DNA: TGTGCCAGCAGCGAACAGGGGGCGAATTCACCCCTCCACTTT.

Here the CDR3 DNA reads TGTGCCAGTAGTAGAGGGACTAGCGGAGCGAGCACAGATACGCAGTATTTT. This codes for CASSRGTSGASTDTQYF. This chain uses TRBV19 with TRBJ2-3, with TRBD2 identical over 11 bases. The CDR3 contains 17 residues. The germline V gene encodes CDR1 LNHDA and CDR2 SQIVND (reference sequence). Trimming at V came to 4 bases and at J to 0 bases, leaving 6 bases not matched to a gene.

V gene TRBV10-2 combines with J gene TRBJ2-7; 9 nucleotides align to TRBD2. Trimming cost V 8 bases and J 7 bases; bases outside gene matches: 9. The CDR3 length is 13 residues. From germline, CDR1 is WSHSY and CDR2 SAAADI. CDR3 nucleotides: TGCGCCAGCGGGGCGGGAGGGCCCGTGGAGCAGTACTTC. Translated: CASGAGGPVEQYF.

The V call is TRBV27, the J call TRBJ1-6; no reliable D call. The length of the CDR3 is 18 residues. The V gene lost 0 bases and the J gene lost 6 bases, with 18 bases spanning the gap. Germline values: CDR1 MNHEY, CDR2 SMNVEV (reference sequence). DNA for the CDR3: TGTGCCAGCAGTTTATCCCCCTTTGGCGGGGAGGTTAATTCACCCCTCCACTTT. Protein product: CASSLSPFGGEVNSPLHF.

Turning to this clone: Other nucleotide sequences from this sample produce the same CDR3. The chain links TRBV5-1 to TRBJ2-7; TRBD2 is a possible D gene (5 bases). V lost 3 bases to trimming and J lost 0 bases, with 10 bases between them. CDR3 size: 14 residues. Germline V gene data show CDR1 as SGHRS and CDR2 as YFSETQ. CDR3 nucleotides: TGCGCCAGCAGCTCCAGCGGAAGCTCCTACGAGCAGTACTTC. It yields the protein CASSSSGSSYEQYF.

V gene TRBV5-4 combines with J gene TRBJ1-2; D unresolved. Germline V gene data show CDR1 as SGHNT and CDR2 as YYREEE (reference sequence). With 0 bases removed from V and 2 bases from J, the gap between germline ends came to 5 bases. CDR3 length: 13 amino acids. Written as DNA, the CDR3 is TGTGCCAGCAGCTTGGACAGAAACTATGGCTACACCTTC. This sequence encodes CASSLDRNYGYTF.

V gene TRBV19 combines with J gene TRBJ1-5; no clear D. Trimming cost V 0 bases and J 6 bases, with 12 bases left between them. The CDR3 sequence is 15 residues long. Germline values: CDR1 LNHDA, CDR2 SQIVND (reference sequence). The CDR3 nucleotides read TGTGCCAGTAGTATAGATTTTCTGAGTAGTCAGCCCCAGCATTTT. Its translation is CASSIDFLSSQPQHF.

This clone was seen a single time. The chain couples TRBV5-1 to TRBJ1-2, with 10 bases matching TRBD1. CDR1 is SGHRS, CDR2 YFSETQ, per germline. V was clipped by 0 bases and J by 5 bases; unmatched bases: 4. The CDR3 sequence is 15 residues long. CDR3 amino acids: CASSLGDRGGYGYTF. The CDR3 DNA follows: TGCGCCAGCAGCTTGGGGGACAGGGGAGGTTATGGCTACACCTTC.

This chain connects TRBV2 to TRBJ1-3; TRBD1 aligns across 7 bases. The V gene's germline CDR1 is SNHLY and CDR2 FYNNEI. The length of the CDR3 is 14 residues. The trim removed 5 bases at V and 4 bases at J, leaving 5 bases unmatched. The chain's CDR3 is CASSRQGTGNTIYF. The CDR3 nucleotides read TGTGCCAGCAGTCGACAGGGTACGGGAAACACCATATATTTT.

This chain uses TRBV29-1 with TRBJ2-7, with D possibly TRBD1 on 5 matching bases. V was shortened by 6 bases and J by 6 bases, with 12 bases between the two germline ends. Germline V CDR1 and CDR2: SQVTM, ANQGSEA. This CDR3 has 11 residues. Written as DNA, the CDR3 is TGCAGCGTCCCCTACCAGGGCGAGCAGTACTTC. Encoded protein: CSVPYQGEQYF.

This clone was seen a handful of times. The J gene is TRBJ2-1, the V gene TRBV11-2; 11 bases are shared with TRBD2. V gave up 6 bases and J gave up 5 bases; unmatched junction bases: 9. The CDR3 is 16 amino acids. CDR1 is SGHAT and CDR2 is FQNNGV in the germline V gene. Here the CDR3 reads CASRMLAGGPDNEQFF. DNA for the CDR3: TGTGCCAGCAGAATGTTAGCGGGAGGGCCTGACAATGAGCAGTTCTTC.